Below are 10 T cell receptor beta chains sequenced from a single sample in a study of cytomegalovirus exposure and HLA in healthy donors. PCR used 60 Vbeta primers and 13 Jbeta primers. Measured with immunoSEQ multiplex PCR; TCRdb has only the in-frame clones, and not every one. The sample table sets out about 120,000 clones. Input material: PBMCs. Receptors originate from a man in his forties in good health and CMV-seropositive.

V and J are TRBV5-1 and TRBJ2-3, with TRBD2 matching 9 bases. This CDR3 contains 15 residues. The V gene's germline CDR1 is SGHRS and CDR2 YFSETQ. The J segment lost 7 bases and the V segment lost 1 base, leaving 7 bases of the junction unmatched. In nucleotides, the CDR3 is TGCGCCAGCAGCTTGAGGGTAGCGGGAGAGCATACGCAGTATTTT. It translates to CASSLRVAGEHTQYF.

The chain links TRBV28 to TRBJ1-5, with D perhaps matching TRBD1 (6 bases). Trimming removed 4 bases at V and 0 bases at J, with 22 bases between. The CDR3 contains 19 residues. Germline V gene sequence: CDR1 MDHEN, CDR2 SYDVKM. This chain's CDR3 is CASSSNSWLTGNSNQPQHF. CDR3 nucleotides: TGTGCCAGCAGTTCTAATTCATGGCTAACAGGGAATAGCAATCAGCCCCAGCATTTT. The full variable domain, its missing parts supplied by reference TRBV28 and TRBJ1-5, is DVKVTQSSRYLVKRTGEKVFLECVQDMDHENMFWYRQDPGLGLRLIYFSYDVKMKEKGDIPEGYSVSREKKERFSLILESASTNQTSMYLCASSSNSWLTGNSNQPQHFGDGTRLSIL.

V usage is TRBV15 and J usage is TRBJ2-3; 8 nucleotides align to TRBD2. Trimming at V came to 3 bases and at J to 4 bases, leaving 3 bases not matched to a gene. Germline CDR1 and CDR2: LNHNV and YYDKDF (reference sequence). This CDR3 is built from 14 residues. Here the CDR3 DNA reads TGTGCCACCAGCAGGCTAGCGGGTTCAGATACGCAGTATTTT. This codes for CATSRLAGSDTQYF.

Details on this clone: At one end the junction does not follow the germline gene, possibly because of a read error. The chain recombines TRBV25-1 with TRBJ1-1; weak D call: TRBD1 (6 bases). Germline V gene data show CDR1 as MGHDK and CDR2 as SYGVNS. The CDR3 has 10 amino acids. The DNA for the CDR3 is TGTGCCAGCGGGGACACCACACCTCGATTT. The encoded protein is CASGDTTPRF.

V is TRBV7-2 and J is TRBJ2-3, with 7 bases that match TRBD1. Trimming at V came to 5 bases and at J to 0 bases, leaving 8 bases not matched to a gene. Germline loops: CDR1 SGHTA, CDR2 FQGNSA. The CDR3 extends over 16 amino acids. This chain's CDR3 is CASSPRQGVSTDTQYF. For the CDR3, the DNA is TGTGCCAGCAGCCCAAGACAGGGAGTGAGCACAGATACGCAGTATTTT.

The chain has TRBV5-6 and TRBJ2-5, with unresolved D. This CDR3 is built from 14 residues. V was clipped by 2 bases and J by 2 bases, with 10 bases between them. Germline V gene sequence: CDR1 SGHDT, CDR2 YYEEEE. The CDR3 is CASSFAGTQETQYF. The CDR3 DNA reads as TGTGCCAGCAGCTTTGCAGGTACTCAAGAGACCCAGTACTTC.

The chain is built from TRBV7-9 and TRBJ2-1, with D hard to call. Germline V gene sequence: CDR1 SEHNR, CDR2 FQNEAQ (reference sequence). V gave up 5 bases and J gave up 7 bases, with 12 bases separating them. The CDR3 has 13 amino acids. The CDR3: CASSLRTVNEQFF. The CDR3 DNA reads TGTGCCAGCAGCCTGAGAACAGTAAATGAGCAGTTCTTC.

The genes are TRBV7-9 and TRBJ2-5; D perhaps matches TRBD2 (5 bases). The V gene lost 5 bases and the J gene lost 6 bases, with 13 bases spanning the gap. From germline, CDR1 is SEHNR and CDR2 FQNEAQ (reference sequence). This CDR3 comprises 13 residues. Here the CDR3 reads CASSHPERKTQYF. The CDR3 DNA sequence: TGTGCCAGCAGCCATCCTGAGCGGAAGACCCAGTACTTC.

J is TRBJ1-5 and V is TRBV28; no firm D call. The V end lost 2 bases, the J end lost 3 bases, and 8 bases lay between the germline ends. The length of the CDR3 is 14 residues. In germline, CDR1 is MDHEN, CDR2 SYDVKM. The CDR3 loop is CASSLGLLNQPQHF. The CDR3 DNA is TGTGCCAGCAGTTTAGGCCTGCTCAATCAGCCCCAGCATTTT.

This chain links TRBV28 with TRBJ2-5; a weak D match, TRBD2 (6 bases). The CDR3 loop spans 12 amino acids. Germline V gives CDR1 MDHEN, CDR2 SYDVKM. Trimming removed 6 bases from V and 7 bases from J, with 12 bases in between. This CDR3 is CASSRDWGTQYF. The CDR3 DNA reads as TGTGCCAGCAGCCGGGACTGGGGGACCCAGTACTTC.